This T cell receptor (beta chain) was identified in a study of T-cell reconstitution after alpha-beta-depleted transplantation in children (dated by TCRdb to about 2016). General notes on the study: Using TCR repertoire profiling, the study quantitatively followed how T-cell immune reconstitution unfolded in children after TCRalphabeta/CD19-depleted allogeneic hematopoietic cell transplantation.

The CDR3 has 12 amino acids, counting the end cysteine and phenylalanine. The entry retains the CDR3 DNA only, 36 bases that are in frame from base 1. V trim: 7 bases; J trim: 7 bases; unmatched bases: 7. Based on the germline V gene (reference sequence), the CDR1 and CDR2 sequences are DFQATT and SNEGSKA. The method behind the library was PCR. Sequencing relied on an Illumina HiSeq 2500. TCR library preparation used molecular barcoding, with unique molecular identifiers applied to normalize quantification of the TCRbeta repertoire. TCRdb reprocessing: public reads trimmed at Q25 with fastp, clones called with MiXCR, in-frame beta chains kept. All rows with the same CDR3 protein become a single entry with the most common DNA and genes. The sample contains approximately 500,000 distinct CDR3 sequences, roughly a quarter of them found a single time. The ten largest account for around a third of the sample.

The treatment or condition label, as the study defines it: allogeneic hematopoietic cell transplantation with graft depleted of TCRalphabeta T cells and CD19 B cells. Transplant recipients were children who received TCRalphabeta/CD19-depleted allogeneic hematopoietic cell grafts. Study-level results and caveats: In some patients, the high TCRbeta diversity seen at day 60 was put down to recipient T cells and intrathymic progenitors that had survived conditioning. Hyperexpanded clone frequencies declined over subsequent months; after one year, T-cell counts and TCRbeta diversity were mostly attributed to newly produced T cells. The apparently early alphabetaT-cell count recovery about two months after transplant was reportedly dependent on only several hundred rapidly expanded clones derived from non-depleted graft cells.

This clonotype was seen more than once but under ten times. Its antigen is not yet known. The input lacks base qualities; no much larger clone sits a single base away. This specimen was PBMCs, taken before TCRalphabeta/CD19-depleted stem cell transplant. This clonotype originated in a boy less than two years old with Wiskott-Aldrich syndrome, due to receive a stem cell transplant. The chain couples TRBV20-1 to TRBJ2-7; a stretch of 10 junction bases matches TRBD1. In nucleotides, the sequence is TGCAGTGTCAGGACAGGGGGAGGGGAGCAGTACTTC. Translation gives CSVRTGGGEQYF.